This TCR beta chain comes out of a study of blood T cells in healthy people across ages. It was with a sample-barcoded 5' primer and a J-beta primer mix that a second PCR of roughly 7 to 12 cycles was run. TCRdb processed the 5' RACE reads anew with MiXCR; each CDR3 protein has one entry. The data show hundreds of thousands of distinct CDR3 sequences, 45% to 65% seen once. Germline values: CDR1 PRHDT, CDR2 FYEKMQ (reference sequence). The CDR3 covers 16 residues. This clonotype has a single count. The J gene is TRBJ2-1, the V gene TRBV13; maybe TRBD2 (6 bases). The better agreement between TRBJ2-7 and the DNA end casts doubt on the J call. The clonotype originates from a man in his 60s in good health. The source material was blood. The CDR3 coding sequence is TGTGCCAGCAGCTCCCTTTATAGCGGCTCCTACAATGAGCAGTACTTC. As protein: CASSSLYSGSYNEQYF.